The TCR beta chain described here comes from a study of control samples from healthy donors and cancer patients. This clone showed up just a few times. The table came from immunoSEQ multiplex PCR; TCRdb's copy has only in-frame clones and leaves some out. Among 250,000 to 300,000 clones, 82% were seen once, and the ten largest hold approximately 12%. V shed 8 bases and J shed 6 bases, with 5 bases lying between them. The CDR3 contains 10 residues. Germline loops: CDR1 SNHLY, CDR2 FYNNEI. This chain connects TRBV2 to TRBJ2-1, with D possibly called TRBD1 or TRBD2 (5 bases each). This clonotype was sampled from a woman aged 55-70 years with lung cancer. The source material was PBMCs. The CDR3: CASGGNEQFF. The DNA for the CDR3 is TGTGCCAGCGGGGGCAATGAGCAGTTCTTC.